This is a list of T cell receptor beta chains from one sample in a study of post-analysis software for immune sequencing data. MiXCR, applied by TCRdb to the PCR reads, yields one record per CDR3 protein. The sample lists hundreds of thousands of distinct CDR3 sequences, around 53% occurring once. Sequencing was done on a sample of blood. These receptors came from a girl aged 10 to 17 with multiple sclerosis. Both conserved end residues are part of each CDR3. A D gene is named only where the DNA matches it firmly. The size field is filled for only some rows; it gives once, few, many or a size class.

v_gene	abundance	j_gene	d_gene	CDR3nt	CDR3aa
TRBV5-1	NA	TRBJ2-3	NA	TGCGCCAGCAGCTTATTAGAGACAGATACGCAGTATTTT	CASSLLETDTQYF
TRBV6-1	NA	TRBJ2-7	TRBD2	TGTGCCAGCAGTCTGACTAGCGGGATTGTCTACGAGCAGTACTTC	CASSLTSGIVYEQYF
TRBV7-2	NA	TRBJ2-7	TRBD2	TGTGCCAGCAGCTTAGAAGCTAGCGGCACCTACGAGCAGTACTTC	CASSLEASGTYEQYF
TRBV20-1	few	TRBJ2-7	NA	TGCAGTGCTCTCATCCAGGACATATACTACGAGCAGTACTTC	CSALIQDIYYEQYF
TRBV7-2	NA	TRBJ2-7	NA	TGTGCCAGCAGCTTAGTTCCCCACGAGCAGTACTTC	CASSLVPHEQYF
TRBV27	NA	TRBJ2-7	TRBD2	TGTGCCAGCAGTCCGTCGACTAGCGGGGCCTACGAGCAGTACTTC	CASSPSTSGAYEQYF
TRBV3-1	NA	TRBJ1-2	NA	TGTGCCAGCAGCCAAGAGTGGGACATGGGGACCGATGGCTACACCTTC	CASSQEWDMGTDGYTF
TRBV29-1	few	TRBJ2-3	NA	TGCAGCGGGGGACGAGACCTCACAGATACGCAGTATTTT	CSGGRDLTDTQYF
TRBV6-5	NA	TRBJ2-5	TRBD2	TGTGCCAGCTTTGGGACTAGTCCAGGGAGAGAGCAGTACTTC	CASFGTSPGREQYF
TRBV6-6	few	TRBJ2-2	NA	TGTGCCAGCTGCCATCGCAACGGGATAGAGGGGAGCGGGGAGCTGTTTTTT	CASCHRNGIEGSGELFF
TRBV7-9	NA	TRBJ2-3	NA	TGTGCCAGCAGCCAGGAGCAGGGACGCACAGATACGCAGTATTTT	CASSQEQGRTDTQYF
TRBV12-3/TRBV12-4	NA	TRBJ2-3	TRBD2	TGTGCCAGCAACCTCATTAGCGGAGCGGGAGCAGATACGCAGTATTTT	CASNLISGAGADTQYF
TRBV7-2	NA	TRBJ1-2	NA	TGTGCCAGCAGCCTGAGGAGTAGTGGCTACACCTTC	CASSLRSSGYTF
TRBV20-1	NA	TRBJ2-5	NA	TGCAGTGCTAGAGATAGTTACTACGAAGAGACCCAGTACTTC	CSARDSYYEETQYF
TRBV6-6	few	TRBJ2-5	NA	TGTGCCAGCAGTTACTCCGGAGGACAGTACTTC	CASSYSGGQYF
TRBV29-1	few	TRBJ2-1	TRBD2	TGCAGCGTGCCGGGACTAGCGGCACAGGGGCAGTTCTTC	CSVPGLAAQGQFF
TRBV5-1	NA	TRBJ2-7	NA	TGCGCCAGCAGCCCGGGGCGGGACAGCCCCTACGAGCAGTACTTC	CASSPGRDSPYEQYF
TRBV9	few	TRBJ1-6	TRBD1	TGTGCCAGCAGCGCTACAGGGGGCGACCCAAGCTCCTATAATTCACCCCTCCACTTT	CASSATGGDPSSYNSPLHF
TRBV20-1	NA	TRBJ1-2	NA	TGCAGTGTAAAGGGGCTAGGACAGACCCACTATGGCTACACCTTC	CSVKGLGQTHYGYTF
TRBV10-3	NA	TRBJ2-1	NA	TGTGCCATCACACAAGGGGATAATGAGCAGTTCTTC	CAITQGDNEQFF
TRBV6-5	NA	TRBJ2-5	NA	TGTGCCAGCAGTTACTCAGGAGGGTACCAAGAGACCCAGTACTTC	CASSYSGGYQETQYF
TRBV20-1	NA	TRBJ2-3	TRBD1	TGCAGTGCTAGATTTCCGGGACAGCGATTCACAGATACGCAGTATTTT	CSARFPGQRFTDTQYF
TRBV29-1	NA	TRBJ2-5	TRBD2	TGCAGCGTTGAGGGTAGCGGGGGGCCTGAGACCCAGTACTTC	CSVEGSGGPETQYF
TRBV5-1	NA	TRBJ2-7	TRBD2	TGCGCCAGCAGCTTGTTTTTAGCGGGGAATAGTGAGGATGAGCAGTACTTC	CASSLFLAGNSEDEQYF
TRBV5-1	many	TRBJ1-1	NA	TGTGCCAGCAGTTTAGGACGGAACACTGAAGCTTTCTTT	CASSLGRNTEAFF
TRBV20-1	once	TRBJ1-4	NA	TGCAGTGCTAGAGATTTAGGGGTCGGTAATGAAAAACTGTTTTTT	CSARDLGVGNEKLFF
TRBV20-1	NA	TRBJ2-7	TRBD1	TGCAGTGCTAGAGATCTCAGGGGGAGCGGAGGCGAGCAGTACTTC	CSARDLRGSGGEQYF
TRBV5-1	once	TRBJ2-7	TRBD1	TGCGCCAGCAGCACCATGCCGGGACAGGGATCCTACGAGCAGTACTTC	CASSTMPGQGSYEQYF
TRBV20-1	NA	TRBJ1-6	TRBD1	TGCAGTGCTTCCGACAGGGCCTATAATTCACCCCTCCACTTT	CSASDRAYNSPLHF
TRBV20-1	few	TRBJ2-6	NA	TGCAGTACTAATCCTGGTGGGGCCTTCTCTGGGGCCAACGTCCTGACTTTC	CSTNPGGAFSGANVLTF
TRBV5-5	NA	TRBJ1-2	NA	TGTGCCAGCAGCCGCCCACTAAAGGACTATGGCTACACCTTC	CASSRPLKDYGYTF
TRBV2	NA	TRBJ1-1	NA	TGTGCCAGCAGTGAAGCAGGTCGAGGGGGAACTGAAGCTTTCTTT	CASSEAGRGGTEAFF
TRBV7-9	NA	TRBJ2-7	TRBD1	TGTGCCAGCAGGGCGGGACAGGGGACCGAGCAGTACTTC	CASRAGQGTEQYF
TRBV7-3	few	TRBJ1-1	TRBD1	TGTGCCAGCAGCTTAACTGGGACAGGGGTCACTGAAGCTTTCTTT	CASSLTGTGVTEAFF
TRBV9	few	TRBJ2-1	NA	TGTGCCAGCACTGGGTTGGGACCTTCCAATGAGCAGTTCTTC	CASTGLGPSNEQFF
TRBV6-1	NA	TRBJ2-3	NA	TGTGCCAGCAGTGAATCCCAGGTCTTAAGCACAGATACGCAGTATTTT	CASSESQVLSTDTQYF